The 27 T cell receptor beta chains in this list originate from one sample, sequenced in a study of early T cells in non-severe SARS-CoV-2 infection. TCRdb used MiXCR to reprocess the 5' RACE reads, holding one entry per CDR3 protein. The top ten hold 8% to 9% of the sample, which has tens of thousands of distinct CDR3 sequences, roughly a tenth seen once. Source material: whole blood. The receptor source for this set is an adult who was a healthcare worker with PCR-confirmed SARS-CoV-2 infection or an uninfected control (not recorded which).

The CDR3 here is CSALEGLSYGEQYF. The CDR3 bases are TGCAGTGCCCTGGAAGGTCTATCCTATGGAGAGCAGTACTTC. This chain joins TRBV20-1 and TRBJ2-7, with unresolved D. Germline V gene lookup returns CDR1 DFQATT and CDR2 SNEGSKA (reference sequence). V dropped 6 bases and J dropped 7 bases, with 22 bases sitting between them. CDR3 length: 14 amino acids.

This clonotype was found many times. The chain couples TRBV18 to TRBJ2-1; D is uncertain. V was pared by 6 bases and J by 7 bases, with 13 bases between. CDR3 length: 13 residues. Germline V gene data show CDR1 as KGHSH and CDR2 as LQKENI. CDR3 amino acids: CASSPGFRNEQFF. In nucleotides, the CDR3 is TGTGCCAGCTCGCCTGGTTTTAGGAATGAGCAGTTCTTC.

This clonotype occurred a few times. This chain connects TRBV7-9 to TRBJ1-3, with 7 bases aligning to TRBD1. V trimming: 4 bases; J trimming: 3 bases; junction bases outside the gene matches: 9. Germline V gene sequence: CDR1 SEHNR, CDR2 FQNEAQ (reference sequence). The length of the CDR3 is 16 residues. The CDR3 sequence is CASSSNRGTDGNTIYF. DNA for the CDR3: TGTGCCAGCAGCTCCAATAGAGGGACAGATGGAAACACCATATATTTT.

CDR3 DNA: TGTGCCAGCAGCTCGGTGGGCCGAGAGACCCAGTACTTC. Its translation: CASSSVGRETQYF. V usage is TRBV7-2 and J usage is TRBJ2-5; D is undetermined. With 4 bases removed from V and 4 bases from J, the gap between germline ends came to 10 bases. CDR1 is SGHTA, CDR2 FQGNSA, per germline. This CDR3 has 13 amino acids.

The sample holds many counts of this clonotype. The CDR3 protein is CASSLTSGFTYNEQFF. In DNA, the CDR3 is TGTGCCAGCAGTTTGACTAGCGGGTTTACTTACAATGAGCAGTTCTTC. This sequence joins TRBV12-3 or TRBV12-4 and TRBJ2-1; 10 bases fit TRBD2. The CDR3 is 16 amino acids. The trim removed 3 bases at V and 4 bases at J, leaving 6 bases unmatched.

Points on this clonotype: Compared with germline, one end of the junction differs, possibly owing to a read error. V and J are TRBV7-6 and TRBJ2-3; D uncertain. The germline V gene has CDR1 SGHVS and CDR2 FNYEAQ. The CDR3 has 14 amino acids. The CDR3 region has the DNA TGTGTCAGCAGCTTAGAGGCCCGCACAGATACGCAGTATTTT. This gives the protein CVSSLEARTDTQYF.

In this sample, this clonotype turned up many times. The chain is built from TRBV20-1 and TRBJ2-5, with TRBD2 identical over 7 bases. Germline V lookup: CDR1 DFQATT, CDR2 SNEGSKA (reference sequence). CDR3 size: 13 residues. Germline trimming cut 6 bases from V and 1 base from J; bases unmatched to any gene: 5. The DNA of the CDR3 is TGCAGTGCCGGGGAGGGAATCCAAGAGACCCAGTACTTC. It encodes CSAGEGIQETQYF.

The V gene is TRBV6-2 or TRBV6-3, the J gene TRBJ2-1; 8 bases are a match to TRBD2. Trimming at V came to 5 bases and at J to 5 bases, leaving 8 bases not matched to a gene. Germline V gene lookup returns CDR1 MNHEY and CDR2 SVGEGT. There are 15 residues in the CDR3. The CDR3 bases are TGTGCCAGCAGTAGCGGGGGAGCGATCAACAATGAGCAGTTCTTC. It codes for CASSSGGAINNEQFF.

This clonotype has a count of ten or more. The chain uses TRBV20-1 and TRBJ2-7, with TRBD2 as a possible D gene (5 bases). From germline, CDR1 is DFQATT and CDR2 SNEGSKA (reference sequence). Trimming took 0 bases from V and 2 from J, leaving 17 bases between them. The CDR3 runs 16 residues. As DNA, the CDR3 is TGCAGTGCTAGAGACCTTTTCGGGATTACGACCTACGAGCAGTACTTC. Its translation is CSARDLFGITTYEQYF.

In its sample, this clonotype was seen many times. The chain uses TRBV7-9 and TRBJ2-3, with D hard to call. V gave up 1 base and J gave up 5 bases, with 1 base separating them. The CDR3 is made up of 11 amino acids. The germline V gene encodes CDR1 SEHNR and CDR2 FQNEAQ (reference sequence). The CDR3 sequence: CASSLEDTQYF. For the CDR3, the DNA is TGTGCCAGCAGCTTAGAAGATACGCAGTATTTT.

The chain uses TRBV7-8 and TRBJ2-1, with D hard to call. With 5 bases removed from V and 2 bases from J, the gap between germline ends came to 4 bases. The CDR3 runs to 12 residues. Germline loops: CDR1 SGHVS, CDR2 FQNEAQ. The CDR3 sequence: CASSDPYNEQFF. The CDR3 bases are TGTGCCAGCAGCGACCCCTACAATGAGCAGTTCTTC.

There are a few counts of this clonotype. J is TRBJ2-1 and V is TRBV11-2; D gene unclear. Trimming cost V 0 bases and J 8 bases, with 14 bases left between them. This CDR3 comprises 15 residues. From germline, CDR1 is SGHAT and CDR2 FQNNGV. Here the CDR3 DNA reads TGTGCCAGCAGCTTAGATGCACTCACCGCCCATGAGCAGTTCTTC. This sequence encodes CASSLDALTAHEQFF.

At least ten counts were recorded for this clonotype. The V and J genes are TRBV29-1 and TRBJ2-7; TRBD1 aligns across 10 bases. Germline trimming cut 5 bases from V and 0 bases from J; bases unmatched to any gene: 10. Germline assignment: CDR1 SQVTM and CDR2 ANQGSEA. There are 16 residues in the CDR3. CDR3 sequence: CSVRTGGKKNSYEQYF. The CDR3 DNA is TGCAGCGTTCGGACAGGGGGGAAAAAAAACTCCTACGAGCAGTACTTC.

This clonotype was detected many times. This rearrangement joins TRBV7-2 to TRBJ1-5; weak D call: TRBD1 (5 bases). The CDR3 is made up of 13 amino acids. The V gene lost 2 bases and the J gene lost 10 bases, with 12 bases spanning the gap. Germline assignment: CDR1 SGHTA and CDR2 FQGNSA. CDR3 amino acids: CASSLSSGAPQHF. CDR3 DNA sequence: TGTGCCAGCAGCTTATCGAGCGGGGCCCCCCAGCATTTT.

This clonotype was detected only a few times. The chain combines TRBV30 with TRBJ1-5; tentatively, D is TRBD1 (6 bases). Germline CDR1 is GTSNPN and CDR2 is SVGIG (reference sequence). With 0 bases removed from V and 4 bases from J, the gap between germline ends came to 13 bases. This CDR3 comprises 15 residues. The CDR3 DNA follows: TGTGCCTGGAGTGTACGGGGGGCGCGAAATCAGCCCCAGCATTTT. Its protein is CAWSVRGARNQPQHF.

This clonotype was observed a single time. The chain is built from TRBV6-2 or TRBV6-3 and TRBJ2-1; 13 nucleotides align to TRBD2. The CDR3 length is 17 residues. V was clipped by 2 bases and J by 5 bases; unmatched bases: 6. Germline CDR1 is MNHEY and CDR2 is SVGEGT. The CDR3 reads CASSYPLAGGANNEQFF. The CDR3 nucleotides read TGTGCCAGCAGTTACCCACTAGCGGGAGGGGCAAACAATGAGCAGTTCTTC.

This clonotype was counted ten times or more. CDR3: CASSPTREGAFF. CDR3 sequence (DNA): TGTGCCAGCAGTCCCACCCGGGAGGGAGCTTTCTTT. The rearrangement links TRBV12-3 or TRBV12-4 to TRBJ1-1; D remains ambiguous. This CDR3 region has 12 residues. Trimming shortened V by 5 bases and J by 10 bases, and 14 bases separated the two germline ends.

This clonotype was recorded at least ten times. The chain couples TRBV5-5 to TRBJ1-1; D may be TRBD1 (5 bases). Germline V gives CDR1 SGHKS, CDR2 YYEKEE (reference sequence). The CDR3 consists of 13 residues. V was cut by 2 bases and J by 7 bases, with 12 bases left in between. The CDR3 coding sequence is TGTGCCAGCAGCTTTAGGGACCATGTTGAAGCTTTCTTT. It translates to CASSFRDHVEAFF.

This clonotype was detected many times. The chain joins TRBV21-1 to TRBJ1-1. TRBV21-1 is a documented pseudogene. The CDR3 runs 15 residues. CDR3: CASPIQSKKNTEAFF. Written as DNA, the CDR3 is TGTGCCAGTCCGATACAGAGTAAGAAGAACACTGAAGCTTTCTTT.

This clonotype was picked up a small number of times. The V call is TRBV7-2, the J call TRBJ2-1, with TRBD2 matching over 8 bases. V shed 2 bases, J shed 9 bases, and the junction held 6 bases outside the gene matches. Germline CDR1 SGHTA, CDR2 FQGNSA. The CDR3 extends over 14 amino acids. For the CDR3, the DNA is TGTGCCAGCAGCTTAAACGGGAGGGCTTTTGAGCAGTTCTTC. This sequence encodes CASSLNGRAFEQFF.

In its sample, this clonotype was seen many times. This sequence joins TRBV20-1 and TRBJ2-1, with unresolved D. Between the trimmed V and J ends, which lost 6 bases and 10 bases, there was a span of 7 bases. The CDR3 runs 9 residues. Germline assignment: CDR1 DFQATT and CDR2 SNEGSKA (reference sequence). The CDR3 region has the DNA TGCAGTGCCCTAGTCGAGCAGTTCTTC. This sequence encodes CSALVEQFF.

This clonotype was detected many times. This chain joins TRBV6-5 and TRBJ2-1; D possibly uses TRBD1 or TRBD2 (5 bases each). V was clipped by 0 bases and J by 7 bases, with 7 bases between them. This CDR3 region has 13 residues. Germline lookup yields CDR1 MNHEY and CDR2 SVGAGI. CDR3 sequence reads: CASSYSWGNEQFF. DNA for the CDR3: TGTGCCAGCAGTTACTCATGGGGGAATGAGCAGTTCTTC.

Many counts were recorded for this clonotype. The V and J genes are TRBV20-1 and TRBJ2-5; 9 bases are shared with TRBD2. CDR3 size: 15 residues. The ends lost 2 bases at V and 2 bases at J; junction bases unmatched: 6. The germline V gene has CDR1 DFQATT and CDR2 SNEGSKA (reference sequence). The CDR3 bases are TGCAGTGCTAGACTAGCGGGACGGGGGCAAGAGACCCAGTACTTC. Its protein is CSARLAGRGQETQYF.

This clonotype has just a few counts. The chain has TRBV19 and TRBJ2-5, with D tentatively TRBD2 (6 bases). The CDR3 length is 14 residues. Germline CDR1 and CDR2: LNHDA and SQIVND (reference sequence). The V and J ends lost 5 bases and 0 bases respectively, with 10 bases between them. This CDR3 reads CASSLRGNQETQYF. CDR3 coding DNA: TGTGCCAGTAGTCTCCGGGGGAACCAAGAGACCCAGTACTTC.

This clonotype was observed at least ten times. The V and J genes are TRBV6-5 and TRBJ2-7, with 8 nucleotides matching TRBD2. Germline V CDR1 and CDR2: MNHEY, SVGAGI. This CDR3 has 14 residues. The J segment lost 1 base and the V segment lost 6 bases, leaving 5 bases of the junction unmatched. This CDR3 is CASRRQRESYEQYF. CDR3 nucleotides: TGTGCCAGCAGACGCCAGCGGGAGTCCTACGAGCAGTACTTC.

This clonotype was recorded many times. The J gene is TRBJ2-2, the V gene TRBV25-1; 7 bases are shared with TRBD1. Germline values: CDR1 MGHDK, CDR2 SYGVNS. The CDR3 runs 14 residues. Trimming removed 6 bases from V and 1 base from J; junction bases left unmatched: 2. The CDR3 loop reads CASRGTVNTGELFF. CDR3 sequence (DNA): TGTGCCAGCAGGGGGACAGTGAACACCGGGGAGCTGTTTTTT. The whole variable domain, filled in from reference TRBV25-1 and TRBJ2-2, reads EADIYQTPRYLVIGTGKKITLECSQTMGHDKMYWYQQDPGMELHLIHYSYGVNSTEKGDLSSESTVSRIRTEHFPLTLESARPSHTSQYLCASRGTVNTGELFFGEGSRLTVL.

This clonotype has at least ten counts. This sequence joins TRBV7-3 and TRBJ1-1; unclear D gene. Trimming removed 5 bases at V and 6 bases at J, with 13 bases between. This CDR3 is built from 13 residues. Germline CDR1 SGHTA, CDR2 FQGTGA. The CDR3: CASSPRREAEAFF. The CDR3 DNA reads as TGTGCCAGCAGCCCTCGCCGGGAAGCTGAAGCTTTCTTT. The complete variable domain, with remaining parts taken from reference TRBV7-3 and TRBJ1-1, reads GAGVSQTPSNKVTEKGKYVELRCDPISGHTALYWYRQSLGQGPEFLIYFQGTGAADDSGLPNDRFFAVRPEGSVSTLKIQRTERGDSAVYLCASSPRREAEAFFGQGTRLTVV.